A single sample gave rise to the 28 T cell receptor beta chains below, sequenced in a study of T cells in Graves' hyperthyroidism and ophthalmopathy. What was amplified from RNA transcripts were TCR beta CDR3 regions. First-round RT-PCR targeting the TCR CDR3 was performed with the HTBI primer set. TCRdb called the multiplex PCR reads again in MiXCR, with one record for every CDR3 protein. This table has 600,000 to 700,000 distinct CDR3 sequences, 45% appearing once. The sample comprised peripheral blood or thyroid tissue (not recorded which). Receptors originate from an adult man with Graves' disease, either hyperthyroidism or ophthalmopathy (not recorded which).

Turning to this clonotype: This may be a read error, as it is one base from a much larger clone. The gene calls are TRBV10-3 and TRBJ1-1, with TRBD1 matching 11 bases. J lost 6 bases, V lost 6 bases, and 6 bases had no gene match. The CDR3 runs to 14 residues. CDR1 is ENHRY and CDR2 is SYGVKD in the germline V gene. CDR3 protein: CAIRGQGGHAEAFF. Here the CDR3 DNA reads TGTGCCATCAGGGGACAGGGGGGTCACGCTGAAGCTTTCTTT.

This clonotype was seen repeatedly, ten times or more. This chain links TRBV7-2 with TRBJ2-5; 15 bases match TRBD2. CDR3 size: 18 residues. Looked up from germline, CDR1 is SGHTA and CDR2 is FQGNSA. V gave up 1 base and J gave up 5 bases; unmatched junction bases: 8. The CDR3 nucleotides read TGTGCCAGCAGCTTAGGCCGGACTAGCGGGGGGGCAGGGGAGACCCAGTACTTC. Protein sequence: CASSLGRTSGGAGETQYF. The full variable domain, its missing parts supplied by reference TRBV7-2 and TRBJ2-5, is GAGVSQSPSNKVTEKGKDVELRCDPISGHTALYWYRQSLGQGLEFLIYFQGNSAPDKSGLPSDRFSAERTGGSVSTLTIQRTQQEDSAVYLCASSLGRTSGGAGETQYFGPGTRLLVL.

This clonotype occurred many times. The CDR3 region is CSARGTGWTDSPLHF. The CDR3 DNA is TGCAGTGCTAGGGGGACAGGGTGGACGGATTCACCCCTCCACTTT. This chain uses TRBV20-1 with TRBJ1-6; 9 bases line up with TRBD1. The CDR3 runs 15 residues. Germline lookup yields CDR1 DFQATT and CDR2 SNEGSKA (reference sequence). After removal of 3 bases from V and 8 bases from J, the junction contained 8 bases not matched to a gene.

This chain links TRBV7-6 with TRBJ2-5; D could derive from TRBD1 or TRBD2 (6 bases each). This CDR3 is built from 14 residues. V dropped 5 bases and J dropped 3 bases, with 13 bases sitting between them. Looked up from germline, CDR1 is SGHVS and CDR2 is FNYEAQ. CDR3 region: CASSPGDTEETQYF. In DNA form, the CDR3 reads TGTGCCAGCAGCCCGGGGGACACTGAAGAGACCCAGTACTTC.

This clonotype was recorded at least ten times. The chain links TRBV20-1 to TRBJ1-1; D is unresolved. V was shortened by 3 bases and J by 0 bases, with 5 bases between the two germline ends. Germline CDR1 reads DFQATT; CDR2 reads SNEGSKA (reference sequence). The CDR3 runs 12 residues. CDR3 nucleotide sequence: TGCAGTGCTAGTCTCTTGAACACTGAAGCTTTCTTT. It translates to CSASLLNTEAFF.

This clonotype has ten or more counts. The rearrangement joins TRBV29-1 to TRBJ1-1; no definite D call. V was shortened by 3 bases and J by 6 bases, with 11 bases between the two germline ends. From germline, CDR1 is SQVTM and CDR2 ANQGSEA. This CDR3 comprises 12 residues. This CDR3 reads CSVDRDGAEAFF. Written as DNA, the CDR3 is TGCAGCGTTGATCGGGATGGCGCTGAAGCTTTCTTT.

V and J are TRBV7-3 and TRBJ2-7; D perhaps matches TRBD1 (6 bases). The germline gives CDR1 SGHTA, CDR2 FQGTGA. Trimming took off 8 bases at V and 3 bases at J, with 14 bases between the two ends. The CDR3 sequence is 13 residues long. CDR3 DNA: TGTGCCAGCTCACCGGACAGCGACTACGAGCAGTACTTC. It is translated as CASSPDSDYEQYF.

The CDR3 spells CASSLEPTGTQPQHF. In DNA form, the CDR3 reads TGTGCCAGCAGCTTGGAGCCAACAGGGACCCAGCCCCAGCATTTT. The chain uses TRBV7-2 and TRBJ1-5; D may be TRBD1 (6 bases). This CDR3 is 15 amino acids long. In germline, CDR1 is SGHTA, CDR2 FQGNSA. Trimming cost V 3 bases and J 7 bases, with 16 bases left between them.

The CDR3 is CASSAGENTGEETQYF. The CDR3 DNA sequence: TGCGCCAGCAGCGCGGGAGAGAACACCGGGGAAGAGACCCAGTACTTC. The chain links TRBV4-1 to TRBJ2-7; 7 bases agree with TRBD2. The end of the DNA fits TRBJ2-5 better, so the J call may be wrong. The CDR3 has 16 amino acids. The germline V gene encodes CDR1 MGHRA and CDR2 YSYEKL.

This clonotype was picked up many times. The chain carries TRBV29-1 and TRBJ1-6; D is undetermined. With 5 bases removed from V and 5 bases from J, the gap between germline ends came to 16 bases. Looked up from germline, CDR1 is SQVTM and CDR2 is ANQGSEA. The CDR3 consists of 15 residues. The CDR3 sequence: CSVTEEDGNNSPLHF. The DNA of the CDR3 is TGCAGCGTTACGGAAGAGGACGGGAATAATTCACCCCTCCACTTT.

A note on this clonotype: A much larger clone differs by one base, so this may be a read error. V is TRBV7-2 and J is TRBJ1-6, with TRBD1 as a possible D gene (6 bases). The CDR3 spans 15 residues. Looked up from germline, CDR1 is SGHTA and CDR2 is FQGNSA. V lost 3 bases, J lost 10 bases, and 16 bases lay in between. CDR3 bases: TGTGCCAGCAGCTTGGGAGGGGGTCGAGGCTCACCCCTCCACTTT. Protein sequence: CASSLGGGRGSPLHF. The full variable domain, in which reference TRBV7-2 and TRBJ1-6 provide the parts outside the CDR3, is GAGVSQSPSNKVTEKGKDVELRCDPISGHTALYWYRQSLGQGLEFLIYFQGNSAPDKSGLPSDRFSAERTGGSVSTLTIQRTQQEDSAVYLCASSLGGGRGSPLHFGNGTRLTVT.

This clonotype was counted at least ten times. The chain recombines TRBV29-1 with TRBJ1-3; D gene ambiguous. Germline V lookup: CDR1 SQVTM, CDR2 ANQGSEA. CDR3 length: 14 amino acids. V dropped 4 bases and J dropped 0 bases, with 10 bases sitting between them. The CDR3 sequence is CSVGTKSSGNTIYF. DNA of the CDR3: TGCAGCGTTGGAACGAAAAGCTCTGGAAACACCATATATTTT. Together with reference TRBV29-1 and TRBJ1-3, the CDR3 gives the full variable domain: SAVISQKPSRDICQRGTSLTIQCQVDSQVTMMFWYRQQPGQSLTLIATANQGSEATYESGFVIDKFPISRPNLTFSTLTVSNMSPEDSSIYLCSVGTKSSGNTIYFGEGSWLTVV.

The rearrangement joins TRBV7-8 to TRBJ1-5, with D possibly being TRBD1 (6 bases). Trimming cost V 0 bases and J 6 bases, with 18 bases left between them. CDR1 is SGHVS and CDR2 is FQNEAQ in the germline V gene. This CDR3 has 17 amino acids. The CDR3 nucleotides are TGTGCCAGCAGCTTAGCATACCGGCCGGGGGCGGGTCAGCCCCAGCATTTT. Translating gives CASSLAYRPGAGQPQHF.

This chain uses TRBV7-2 with TRBJ1-1, with D tentatively TRBD1 (5 bases). CDR1 and CDR2 (germline): SGHTA, FQGNSA. CDR3 size: 15 residues. Trimming pared 5 bases from V and 0 bases from J, leaving 13 bases between. The CDR3 is CASSPPGRLNTEAFF. The CDR3 nucleotides read TGTGCCAGCAGCCCCCCGGGACGGCTGAACACTGAAGCTTTCTTT.

There are many counts of this clonotype. The chain recombines TRBV29-1 with TRBJ1-2, with D possibly TRBD1 on 5 matching bases. The CDR3 length is 12 residues. Germline V gives CDR1 SQVTM, CDR2 ANQGSEA. V was trimmed by 7 bases and J by 4 bases, leaving 13 bases between them. In DNA, the CDR3 is TGCAGCGGGTCAGGACACCCCTATGGCTACACCTTC. Protein product: CSGSGHPYGYTF.

This clonotype appeared a few times. This chain joins TRBV5-1 and TRBJ1-2; TRBD1 matches 10 bases. The CDR3 is 18 residues long. CDR1 SGHRS and CDR2 YFSETQ come from the germline V gene. Trimming cost V 3 bases and J 6 bases; bases outside gene matches: 17. CDR3 sequence: CASSYGLVSGQGTDGYTF. In DNA, the CDR3 is TGCGCCAGCAGCTACGGCCTAGTTTCGGGACAGGGGACTGATGGCTACACCTTC.

Concerning this clonotype: This clone may be a read error of a much larger clone one base away. The J gene is TRBJ1-2, the V gene TRBV19; 7 bases are shared with TRBD1. Germline assignment: CDR1 LNHDA and CDR2 SQIVND (reference sequence). The junction had 12 bases not matched to a gene; V was cut back by 11 bases and J by 6 bases. The CDR3 loop spans 13 amino acids. As DNA, the CDR3 is TGTGCCGGCAGCCCCTCCACAGGGGATGGCTACACCTTC. Translation gives CAGSPSTGDGYTF.

This clonotype was picked up many times. The chain has TRBV10-3 and TRBJ1-4; unclear D gene. Germline V gives CDR1 ENHRY, CDR2 SYGVKD. This CDR3 region has 15 residues. V lost 2 bases and J 0 bases, leaving 7 bases between the germline ends. The CDR3 coding sequence is TGTGCCATCAGTGAGACGGCCACAACTAATGAAAAACTGTTTTTT. It is translated as CAISETATTNEKLFF.

This clonotype was counted only a few times. The chain recombines TRBV7-9 with TRBJ1-1, with 10 bases matching TRBD1. The CDR3 is made up of 15 amino acids. CDR1 is SEHNR, CDR2 FQNEAQ, per germline (reference sequence). Trimming at V came to 5 bases and at J to 5 bases, leaving 8 bases not matched to a gene. The CDR3 coding sequence is TGTGCCAGCAGCCAGGGGACAGGGGCGGGAACTGAAGCTTTCTTT. Translated, it gives CASSQGTGAGTEAFF.

For this clonotype: This may be a read error: a much more frequent sequence differs by one nucleotide. The V and J genes are TRBV20-1 and TRBJ2-5; D perhaps matches TRBD2 (5 bases). Germline V gene lookup returns CDR1 DFQATT and CDR2 SNEGSKA (reference sequence). This CDR3 has 13 residues. The ends were cut back, 1 base at V and 5 bases at J, with 11 bases in the middle. The CDR3 DNA reads TGCAGTGCTAGAGCTTGGCGGGTCGAGACCCAGTACTTC. Translating gives CSARAWRVETQYF.

The chain carries TRBV2 and TRBJ2-7; TRBD2 matches 7 bases. The CDR3 sequence is 16 residues long. Germline V CDR1 and CDR2: SNHLY, FYNNEI. Unmatched junction bases numbered 14, after V lost 1 base and J lost 8 bases. The CDR3 DNA follows: TGTGCCAGCAGTGAAGTCGGGGGGAACAATCAGCCCCAGCAGTACTTC. Its translation is CASSEVGGNNQPQQYF.

The sample holds many counts of this clonotype. The chain has TRBV2 and TRBJ1-2, with TRBD1 matching 7 bases. V lost 8 bases to trimming and J lost 2 bases; unmatched junction nucleotides: 11. Germline V gene sequence: CDR1 SNHLY, CDR2 FYNNEI. CDR3 size: 15 residues. CDR3 sequence: CASRLQTGYNYGYTF. The CDR3 bases are TGTGCCAGCCGGCTTCAGACAGGGTACAACTATGGCTACACCTTC.

This clonotype appeared many times. The chain recombines TRBV7-2 with TRBJ1-2, with D perhaps TRBD1 (6 bases). Germline CDR1 SGHTA, CDR2 FQGNSA. The CDR3 extends over 13 amino acids. V dropped 5 bases and J dropped 7 bases, with 14 bases sitting between them. CDR3 sequence: CASSTYRVRGYTF. As DNA, the CDR3 is TGTGCCAGCAGCACTTACAGGGTCCGTGGCTACACCTTC.

V usage is TRBV15 and J usage is TRBJ1-4, with TRBD1 matching over 10 bases. CDR3 size: 14 residues. The ends lost 4 bases at V and 6 bases at J; junction bases unmatched: 2. The V gene's germline CDR1 is LNHNV and CDR2 YYDKDF (reference sequence). CDR3 in amino acids: CATSTGQGDEKLFF. In DNA form, the CDR3 reads TGTGCCACCAGCACCGGACAGGGGGATGAAAAACTGTTTTTT.

A word on this clonotype: A much larger clone is a single base away; this may be a read error. V is TRBV6-1 and J is TRBJ1-2; TRBD1 matches 7 bases. Per the germline V gene, CDR1 is MNHNS and CDR2 is SASEGT. The CDR3 sequence is 12 residues long. Trimming took 2 bases from V and 8 from J; bases not matched to a gene: 2. The DNA of the CDR3 is TGTGCCAGCAGTGAAACAGGGGCGGGCTACACCTTC. This translates into CASSETGAGYTF.

The rearrangement links TRBV20-1 to TRBJ1-2, with a possible D match to TRBD1 (5 bases). The CDR3 consists of 13 residues. The germline V gene has CDR1 DFQATT and CDR2 SNEGSKA (reference sequence). V lost 4 bases to trimming and J lost 8 bases, with 17 bases between them. The CDR3 DNA follows: TGCAGTGCTATACTAAGACAGATCGGCGGCTACACCTTC. It encodes CSAILRQIGGYTF.

V usage is TRBV20-1 and J usage is TRBJ2-7; TRBD1 matches 7 bases. The germline V gene has CDR1 DFQATT and CDR2 SNEGSKA (reference sequence). This CDR3 contains 18 residues. J gave up 0 bases and V 2 bases, and 16 bases lay outside the gene matches. Here the CDR3 DNA reads TGCAGTGCTAGAAGCGTGAGACAGGGACAATTTAGCTCCTACGAGCAGTACTTC. Encoded protein: CSARSVRQGQFSSYEQYF.

This chain joins TRBV2 and TRBJ1-2; 7 bases align to TRBD1. V dropped 6 bases and J dropped 0; count of bases not matched to a gene: 13. The V gene's germline CDR1 is SNHLY and CDR2 FYNNEI. The CDR3 consists of 17 residues. The CDR3 loop is CASSTRDRASSNYGYTF. The CDR3 nucleotides read TGTGCCAGCAGCACCCGGGACAGAGCGAGTTCTAACTATGGCTACACCTTC.